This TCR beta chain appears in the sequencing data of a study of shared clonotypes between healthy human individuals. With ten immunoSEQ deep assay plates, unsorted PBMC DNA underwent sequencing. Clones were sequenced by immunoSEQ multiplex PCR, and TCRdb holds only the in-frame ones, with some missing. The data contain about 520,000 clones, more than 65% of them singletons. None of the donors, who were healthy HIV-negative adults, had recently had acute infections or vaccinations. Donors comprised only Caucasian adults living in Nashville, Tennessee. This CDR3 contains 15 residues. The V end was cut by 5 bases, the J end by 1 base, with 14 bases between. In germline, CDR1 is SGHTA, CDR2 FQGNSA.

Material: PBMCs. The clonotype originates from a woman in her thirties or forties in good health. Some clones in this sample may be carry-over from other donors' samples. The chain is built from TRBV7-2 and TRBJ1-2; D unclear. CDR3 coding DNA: TGTGCCAGCAGCCCCGCTGGCAGGCGTAACTATGGCTACACCTTC. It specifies CASSPAGRRNYGYTF.